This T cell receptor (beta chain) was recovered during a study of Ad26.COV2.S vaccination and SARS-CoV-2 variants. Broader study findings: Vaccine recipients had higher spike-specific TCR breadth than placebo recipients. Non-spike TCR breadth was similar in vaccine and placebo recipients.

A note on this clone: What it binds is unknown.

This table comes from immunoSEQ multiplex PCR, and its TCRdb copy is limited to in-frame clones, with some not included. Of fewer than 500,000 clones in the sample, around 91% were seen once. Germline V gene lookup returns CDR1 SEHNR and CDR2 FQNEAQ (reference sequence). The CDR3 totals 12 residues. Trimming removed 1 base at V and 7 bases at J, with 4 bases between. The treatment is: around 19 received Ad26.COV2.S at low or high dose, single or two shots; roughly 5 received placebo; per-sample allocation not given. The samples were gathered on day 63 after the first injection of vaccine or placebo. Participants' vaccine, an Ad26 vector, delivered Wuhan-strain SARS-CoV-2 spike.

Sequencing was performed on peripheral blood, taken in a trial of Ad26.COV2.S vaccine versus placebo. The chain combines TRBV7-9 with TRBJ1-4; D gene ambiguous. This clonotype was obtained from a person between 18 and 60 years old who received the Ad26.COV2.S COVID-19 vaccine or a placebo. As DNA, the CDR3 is TGTGCCAGCAGCTTAGGGGTTGAAAAACTGTTTTTT. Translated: CASSLGVEKLFF. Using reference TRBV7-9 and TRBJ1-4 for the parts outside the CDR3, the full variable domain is DTGVSQNPRHKITKRGQNVTFRCDPISEHNRLYWYRQTLGQGPEFLTYFQNEAQLEKSRLLSDRFSAERPKGSFSTLEIQRTEQGDSAMYLCASSLGVEKLFFGSGTQLSVL.